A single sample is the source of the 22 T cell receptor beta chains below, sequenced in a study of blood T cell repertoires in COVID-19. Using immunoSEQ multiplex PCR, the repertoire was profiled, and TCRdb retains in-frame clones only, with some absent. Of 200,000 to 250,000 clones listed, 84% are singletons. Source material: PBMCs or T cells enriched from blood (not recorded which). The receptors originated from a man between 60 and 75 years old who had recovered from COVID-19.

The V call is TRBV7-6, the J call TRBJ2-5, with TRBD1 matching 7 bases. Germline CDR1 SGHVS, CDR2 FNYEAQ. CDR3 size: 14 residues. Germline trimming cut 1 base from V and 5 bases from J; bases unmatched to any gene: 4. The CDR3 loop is CASSLDGRGETQYF. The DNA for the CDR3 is TGTGCCAGCAGCTTAGACGGCAGGGGGGAGACCCAGTACTTC.

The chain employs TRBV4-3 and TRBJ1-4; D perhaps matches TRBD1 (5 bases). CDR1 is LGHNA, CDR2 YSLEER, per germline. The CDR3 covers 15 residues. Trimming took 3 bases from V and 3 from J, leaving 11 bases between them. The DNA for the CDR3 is TGCGCCAGCAGCCAGTTGACGGGGGCTAATGAAAAACTGTTTTTT. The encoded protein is CASSQLTGANEKLFF.

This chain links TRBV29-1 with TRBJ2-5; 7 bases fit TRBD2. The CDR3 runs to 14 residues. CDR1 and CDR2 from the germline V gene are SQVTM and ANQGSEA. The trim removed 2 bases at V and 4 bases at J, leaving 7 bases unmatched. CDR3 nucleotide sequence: TGCAGCGTTGAATCGGGGGGACTCTCAGAGACCCAGTACTTC. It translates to CSVESGGLSETQYF.

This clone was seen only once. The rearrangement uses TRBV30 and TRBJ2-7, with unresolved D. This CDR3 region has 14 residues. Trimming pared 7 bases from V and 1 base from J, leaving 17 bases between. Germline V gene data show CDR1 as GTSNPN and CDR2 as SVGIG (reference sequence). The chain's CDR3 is CAYRTLQRSYEQYF. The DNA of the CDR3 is TGTGCCTACCGCACCCTGCAGCGTTCCTACGAGCAGTACTTC.

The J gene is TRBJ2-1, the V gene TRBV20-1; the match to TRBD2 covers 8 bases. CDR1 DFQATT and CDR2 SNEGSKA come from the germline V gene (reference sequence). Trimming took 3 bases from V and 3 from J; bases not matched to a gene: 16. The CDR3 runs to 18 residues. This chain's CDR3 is CSASPPHAGGGFYNEQFF. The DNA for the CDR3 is TGCAGTGCTAGTCCCCCCCACGCGGGCGGGGGGTTCTACAATGAGCAGTTCTTC.

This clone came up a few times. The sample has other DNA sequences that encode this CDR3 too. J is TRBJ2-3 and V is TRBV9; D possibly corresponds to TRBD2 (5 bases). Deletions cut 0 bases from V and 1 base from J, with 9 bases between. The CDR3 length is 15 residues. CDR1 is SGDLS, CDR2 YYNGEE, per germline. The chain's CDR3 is CASSVEWGGTDTQYF. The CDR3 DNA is TGTGCCAGCAGCGTAGAGTGGGGAGGCACAGATACGCAGTATTTT.

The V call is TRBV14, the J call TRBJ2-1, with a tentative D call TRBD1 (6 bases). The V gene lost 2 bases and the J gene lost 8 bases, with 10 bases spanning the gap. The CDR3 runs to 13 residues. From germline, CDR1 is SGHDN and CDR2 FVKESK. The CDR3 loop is CASSQTNRDEQFF. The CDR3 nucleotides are TGTGCCAGCAGCCAAACCAACAGGGATGAGCAGTTCTTC.

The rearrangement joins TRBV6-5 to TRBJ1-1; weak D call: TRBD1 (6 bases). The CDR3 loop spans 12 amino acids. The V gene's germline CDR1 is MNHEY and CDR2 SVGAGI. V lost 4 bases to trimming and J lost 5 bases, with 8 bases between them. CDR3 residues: CASSSGQTEAFF. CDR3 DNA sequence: TGTGCCAGCAGTTCCGGACAGACTGAAGCTTTCTTT.

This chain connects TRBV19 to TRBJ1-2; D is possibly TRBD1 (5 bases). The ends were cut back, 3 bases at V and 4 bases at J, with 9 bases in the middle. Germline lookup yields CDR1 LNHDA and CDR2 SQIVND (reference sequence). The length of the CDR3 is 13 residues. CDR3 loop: CASSMVRAYGYTF. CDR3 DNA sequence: TGTGCCAGTAGTATGGTCAGGGCCTATGGCTACACCTTC. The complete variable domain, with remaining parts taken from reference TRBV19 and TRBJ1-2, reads DGGITQSPKYLFRKEGQNVTLSCEQNLNHDAMYWYRQDPGQGLRLIYYSQIVNDFQKGDIAEGYSVSREKKESFPLTVTSAQKNPTAFYLCASSMVRAYGYTFGSGTRLTVV.

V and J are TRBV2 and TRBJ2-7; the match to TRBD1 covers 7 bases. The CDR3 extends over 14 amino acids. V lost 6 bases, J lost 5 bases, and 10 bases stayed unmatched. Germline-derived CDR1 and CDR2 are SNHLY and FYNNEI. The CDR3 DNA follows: TGTGCCAGCAGACGACAGGGTTGGGATGACGAGCAGTACTTC. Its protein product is CASRRQGWDDEQYF.

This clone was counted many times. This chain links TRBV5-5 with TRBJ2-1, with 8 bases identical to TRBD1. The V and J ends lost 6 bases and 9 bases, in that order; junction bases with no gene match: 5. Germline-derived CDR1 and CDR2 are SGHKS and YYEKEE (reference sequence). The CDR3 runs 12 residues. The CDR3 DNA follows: TGTGCCAGCACCCAGGGGGCGGGTGAGCAGTTCTTC. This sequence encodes CASTQGAGEQFF.

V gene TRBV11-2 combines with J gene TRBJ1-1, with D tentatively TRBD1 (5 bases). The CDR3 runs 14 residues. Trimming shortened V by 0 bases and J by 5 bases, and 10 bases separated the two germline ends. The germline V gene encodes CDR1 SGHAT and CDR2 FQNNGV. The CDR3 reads CASSLEPRGTEAFF. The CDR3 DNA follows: TGTGCCAGCAGCTTAGAACCCCGGGGGACTGAAGCTTTCTTT.

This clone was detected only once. DNA of the CDR3: TGTGCCATCGCCCACCCCGGGACAGGAGGAATTTTCTTC. It codes for CAIAHPGTGGIFF. The rearrangement uses TRBV10-3 and TRBJ2-1; 8 bases fit TRBD1. This CDR3 comprises 13 residues. The germline gives CDR1 ENHRY, CDR2 SYGVKD. V trimming: 8 bases; J trimming: 16 bases; junction bases outside the gene matches: 16.

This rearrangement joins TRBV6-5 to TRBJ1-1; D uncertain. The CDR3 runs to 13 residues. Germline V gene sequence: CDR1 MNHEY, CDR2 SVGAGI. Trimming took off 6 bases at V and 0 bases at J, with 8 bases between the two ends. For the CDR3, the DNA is TGTGCCAGCAGGGTATCAGTGAACACTGAAGCTTTCTTT. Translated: CASRVSVNTEAFF.

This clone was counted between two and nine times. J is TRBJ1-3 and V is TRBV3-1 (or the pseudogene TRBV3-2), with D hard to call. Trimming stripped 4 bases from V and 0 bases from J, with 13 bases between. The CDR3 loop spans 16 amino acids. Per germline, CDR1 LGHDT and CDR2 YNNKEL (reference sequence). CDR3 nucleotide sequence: TGTGCCAGCAGCCCGCAAACGGGGAACTCTGGAAACACCATATATTTT. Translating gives CASSPQTGNSGNTIYF.

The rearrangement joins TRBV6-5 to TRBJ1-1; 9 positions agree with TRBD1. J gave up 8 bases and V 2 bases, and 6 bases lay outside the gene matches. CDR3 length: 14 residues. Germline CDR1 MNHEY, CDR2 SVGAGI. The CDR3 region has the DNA TGTGCCAGCAGTTACGGGACAGGGAGATCCGAAGCTTTCTTT. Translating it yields CASSYGTGRSEAFF.

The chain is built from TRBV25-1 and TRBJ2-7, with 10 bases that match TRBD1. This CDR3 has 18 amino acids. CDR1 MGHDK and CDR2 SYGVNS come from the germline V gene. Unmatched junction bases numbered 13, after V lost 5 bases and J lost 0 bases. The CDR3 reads CASSSLDRGASSSYEQYF. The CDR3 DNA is TGTGCCAGCAGTAGCCTGGACAGGGGGGCTTCGAGCTCCTACGAGCAGTACTTC.

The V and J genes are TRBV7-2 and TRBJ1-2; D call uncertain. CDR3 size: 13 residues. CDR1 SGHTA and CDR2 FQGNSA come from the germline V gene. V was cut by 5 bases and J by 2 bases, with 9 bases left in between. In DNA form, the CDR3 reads TGTGCCAGCAGCCCCGGGGAGAACTATGGCTACACCTTC. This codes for CASSPGENYGYTF. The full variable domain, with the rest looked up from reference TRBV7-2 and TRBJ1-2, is GAGVSQSPSNKVTEKGKDVELRCDPISGHTALYWYRQSLGQGLEFLIYFQGNSAPDKSGLPSDRFSAERTGGSVSTLTIQRTQQEDSAVYLCASSPGENYGYTFGSGTRLTVV.

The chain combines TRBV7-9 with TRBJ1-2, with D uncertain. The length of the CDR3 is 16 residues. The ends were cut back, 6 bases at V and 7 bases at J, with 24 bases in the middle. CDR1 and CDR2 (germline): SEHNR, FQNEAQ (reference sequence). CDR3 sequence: CASSPRDGLPAGGYTF. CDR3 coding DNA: TGTGCCAGCAGTCCCCGTGACGGGCTCCCTGCGGGTGGCTACACCTTC.

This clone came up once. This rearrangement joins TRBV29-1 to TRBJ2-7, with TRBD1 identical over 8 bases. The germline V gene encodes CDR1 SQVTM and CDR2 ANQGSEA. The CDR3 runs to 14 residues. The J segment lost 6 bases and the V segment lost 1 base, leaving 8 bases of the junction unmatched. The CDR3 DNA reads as TGCAGCGTTGAAGCGGGGCCAGGGGGCTCCGAGCAGTACTTC. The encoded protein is CSVEAGPGGSEQYF.

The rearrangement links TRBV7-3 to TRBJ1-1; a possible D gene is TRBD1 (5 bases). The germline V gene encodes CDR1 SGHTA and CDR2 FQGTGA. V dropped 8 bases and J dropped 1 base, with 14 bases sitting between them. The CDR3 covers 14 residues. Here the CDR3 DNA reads TGTGCCAGCGCCCTGGGGACTCAGAACACTGAAGCTTTCTTT. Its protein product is CASALGTQNTEAFF. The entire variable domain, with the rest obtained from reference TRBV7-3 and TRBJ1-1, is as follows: GAGVSQTPSNKVTEKGKYVELRCDPISGHTALYWYRQSLGQGPEFLIYFQGTGAADDSGLPNDRFFAVRPEGSVSTLKIQRTERGDSAVYLCASALGTQNTEAFFGQGTRLTVV.

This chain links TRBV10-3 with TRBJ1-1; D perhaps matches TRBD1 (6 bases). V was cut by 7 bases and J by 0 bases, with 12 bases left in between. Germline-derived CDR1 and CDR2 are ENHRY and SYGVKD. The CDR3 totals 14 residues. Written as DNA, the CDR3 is TGTGCCATCAACCCAGGGACAATGAACACTGAAGCTTTCTTT. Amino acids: CAINPGTMNTEAFF.